This TCR beta chain was recovered during a study of PD-L1 blockade in urothelial cancer. Turning to the study itself: Patients initiated atezolizumab in 2014 at 1,200 mg intravenously every 3 weeks. Analyses were performed on blood at 3 weeks after treatment start (the second dose) and at 6 weeks.

In regard to this clone: What it binds is unknown.

Time point denoted: pretreatment peripheral blood. All patients carried locally advanced or metastatic urothelial carcinoma. Generated by immunoSEQ multiplex PCR, the TCRdb table keeps only in-frame clones and is missing some. The sample records more than 35,000 clones, roughly 90% being singletons. The germline CDR1 and CDR2 sequences are LNHDA and SQIVND (reference sequence). Unmatched junction bases numbered 13, after V lost 7 bases and J lost 5 bases. This CDR3 is 16 amino acids long. Whole-study results and caveats: TCR clonality was measured in pretreatment peripheral blood. Clonality below the median predicted better survival.

The rearrangement uses TRBV19 and TRBJ2-7; 11 bases line up with TRBD2. This specimen consisted of PBMCs, obtained around atezolizumab (anti-PD-L1) treatment. This TCR was recovered from a woman aged 55-69 years with urothelial cancer. Written as DNA, the CDR3 is TGTGCCAGTATGGAGTGGCGTAGCGGGAGGGCCAACGAGCAGTACTTC. Its translation is CASMEWRSGRANEQYF.